These 12 T cell receptor beta chains originate from one sample sequenced in a study of T cells in Graves' hyperthyroidism and ophthalmopathy. The TCR beta CDR3 regions underwent amplification using RNA transcripts as the source. Carried out on the TCR CDR3, a first-round RT-PCR used the HTBI primer set. Using its own MiXCR run on the multiplex PCR reads, TCRdb lists one record per CDR3 protein. In the table there are approximately 630,000 distinct CDR3 sequences, 16% of which are singletons. Source material: blood. The receptors stem from a woman in her 30s with Graves' hyperthyroidism.

This clonotype was seen more than once but under ten times. The chain combines TRBV6-5 with TRBJ2-7; D is perhaps TRBD1 (6 bases). Trimming cost V 8 bases and J 2 bases, with 13 bases left between them. There are 13 residues in the CDR3. Germline CDR1 MNHEY, CDR2 SVGAGI. The DNA for the CDR3 is TGTGCCAGCCGTGGGGGCTGGACCTACGAGCAGTACTTC. Protein sequence: CASRGGWTYEQYF.

This clonotype showed up many times. The genes are TRBV7-2 and TRBJ2-7; TRBD2 matches 13 bases. This CDR3 is built from 14 residues. Germline CDR1 reads SGHTA; CDR2 reads FQGNSA. J lost 9 bases, V lost 5 bases, and 7 bases had no gene match. The CDR3 loop is CASSPGLAGAAQYF. For the CDR3, the DNA is TGTGCCAGCAGCCCTGGACTAGCGGGAGCGGCGCAGTACTTC.

This clonotype was detected many times. The rearrangement uses TRBV28 and TRBJ2-3; possible D gene TRBD2, 7 bases. Germline assignment: CDR1 MDHEN and CDR2 SYDVKM. Trimming shortened V by 4 bases and J by 3 bases, and 20 bases separated the two germline ends. The CDR3 loop spans 17 amino acids. The CDR3 sequence is CASSSSEGGNWTDTQYF. CDR3 nucleotide sequence: TGTGCCAGCAGTTCGTCCGAGGGGGGGAATTGGACAGATACGCAGTATTTT.

This clonotype has a count of ten or more. This chain connects TRBV2 to TRBJ1-2; D is ambiguous. V gave up 3 bases and J gave up 6 bases, with 11 bases separating them. Germline V CDR1 and CDR2: SNHLY, FYNNEI. The CDR3 consists of 13 residues. CDR3 amino acids: CASSDSEPNGYTF. DNA for the CDR3: TGTGCCAGCAGTGATTCAGAACCGAATGGCTACACCTTC. Together with reference TRBV2 and TRBJ1-2, the CDR3 gives the full variable domain: EPEVTQTPSHQVTQMGQEVILRCVPISNHLYFYWYRQILGQKVEFLVSFYNNEISEKSEIFDDQFSVERPDGSNFTLKIRSTKLEDSAMYFCASSDSEPNGYTFGSGTRLTVV.

This clonotype showed up many times. V gene TRBV2 combines with J gene TRBJ1-6; the D is unclear. CDR1 and CDR2 from the germline V gene are SNHLY and FYNNEI. The CDR3 consists of 16 residues. V lost 2 bases and J lost 9, with 17 bases in between. The chain's CDR3 is CASSELGVGSRSPLHF. The CDR3 coding sequence is TGTGCCAGCAGTGAATTGGGTGTGGGGTCGCGTTCACCCCTCCACTTT. Based on the CDR3 plus reference TRBV2 and TRBJ1-6, the full variable domain is EPEVTQTPSHQVTQMGQEVILRCVPISNHLYFYWYRQILGQKVEFLVSFYNNEISEKSEIFDDQFSVERPDGSNFTLKIRSTKLEDSAMYFCASSELGVGSRSPLHFGNGTRLTVT.

The rearrangement uses TRBV9 and TRBJ2-7; TRBD1 aligns across 10 bases. The CDR3 has 15 residues. Unmatched junction bases numbered 5, after V lost 4 bases and J lost 1 base. Per germline, CDR1 SGDLS and CDR2 YYNGEE. The CDR3 is CASSSGQGLSYEQYF. For the CDR3, the DNA is TGTGCCAGCAGCTCGGGACAGGGGTTGTCCTACGAGCAGTACTTC.

The chain carries TRBV11-3 and TRBJ2-5; 12 bases match TRBD1. The CDR3 runs to 16 residues. CDR1 is SGHNT and CDR2 is YENEEA in the germline V gene. Losses at the gene ends were 4 bases for V and 5 bases for J; bases not matched to a gene: 8. CDR3 in amino acids: CASSSRDRGPSETQYF. DNA of the CDR3: TGTGCCAGCAGCTCCCGGGACAGGGGGCCATCGGAGACCCAGTACTTC.

With regard to this clonotype: A much bigger clone sits one base away, suggesting this may be a read error. J is TRBJ1-5 and V is TRBV20-1; no definite D call. This CDR3 contains 13 residues. CDR1 DFQATT and CDR2 SNEGSKA come from the germline V gene (reference sequence). CDR3 sequence (DNA): TGCAGTGCTAGAGGCCGGGTTGGTCAGTCCCAGCATTTT. Protein: CSARGRVGQSQHF.

In its sample, this clonotype was seen many times. V gene TRBV18 combines with J gene TRBJ2-1; 7 bases align to TRBD1. The V segment lost 4 bases and the J segment 2 bases; nucleotides outside the gene matches: 2. This CDR3 is 14 amino acids long. The germline CDR1 and CDR2 sequences are KGHSH and LQKENI. CDR3 loop: CASSRQGTYNEQFF. CDR3 bases: TGTGCCAGCTCACGACAGGGAACCTACAATGAGCAGTTCTTC.

This clonotype was recorded at least ten times. The CDR3 bases are TGCAGCACGTCTGGTAGTCTTGTATTAGGTATTGAGCAGTTCTTC. The encoded protein is CSTSGSLVLGIEQFF. The gene calls are TRBV29-1 and TRBJ2-1; D is unclear. The CDR3 covers 15 residues. Germline lookup yields CDR1 SQVTM and CDR2 ANQGSEA. V lost 8 bases and J 9 bases, leaving 26 bases between the germline ends.

This clonotype was recorded at least ten times. This rearrangement joins TRBV7-2 to TRBJ2-3, with 8 bases lining up with TRBD2. CDR1 and CDR2 (germline): SGHTA, FQGNSA. The CDR3 has 17 amino acids. Trimming at V came to 5 bases and at J to 1 base, leaving 11 bases not matched to a gene. The CDR3, as DNA: TGTGCCAGCAGCGTACCCTTAACTAGCGGTGGCACAGATACGCAGTATTTT. Protein product: CASSVPLTSGGTDTQYF.

The chain joins TRBV12-3 or TRBV12-4 to TRBJ2-1; perhaps TRBD1 as D (6 bases). Trimming removed 6 bases from V and 9 bases from J, with 15 bases in between. This CDR3 comprises 13 residues. The CDR3 DNA is TGTGCCAGCAGATGGTGGACAGAACGTGAGCAGTTCTTC. Amino acids: CASRWWTEREQFF.